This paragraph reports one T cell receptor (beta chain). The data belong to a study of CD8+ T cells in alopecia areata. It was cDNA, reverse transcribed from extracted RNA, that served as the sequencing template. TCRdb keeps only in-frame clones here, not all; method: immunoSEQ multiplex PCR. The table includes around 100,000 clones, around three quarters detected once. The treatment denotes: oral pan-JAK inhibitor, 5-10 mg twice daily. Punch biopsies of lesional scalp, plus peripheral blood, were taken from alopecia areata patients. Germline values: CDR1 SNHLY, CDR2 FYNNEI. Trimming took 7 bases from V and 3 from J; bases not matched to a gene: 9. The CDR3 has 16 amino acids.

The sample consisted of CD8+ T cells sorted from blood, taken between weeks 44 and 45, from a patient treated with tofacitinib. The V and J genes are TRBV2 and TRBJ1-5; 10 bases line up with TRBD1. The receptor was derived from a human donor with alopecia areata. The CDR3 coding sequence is TGTGCCAGCAAAGCACCGGGACAGGGGTCCAATCAGCCCCAGCATTTT. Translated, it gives CASKAPGQGSNQPQHF. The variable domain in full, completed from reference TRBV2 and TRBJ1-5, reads EPEVTQTPSHQVTQMGQEVILRCVPISNHLYFYWYRQILGQKVEFLVSFYNNEISEKSEIFDDQFSVERPDGSNFTLKIRSTKLEDSAMYFCASKAPGQGSNQPQHFGDGTRLSIL.